One and the same sample provided the 20 T cell receptor beta chains below, sequenced in a study of blood T cell repertoires in COVID-19. Repertoires were generated with immunoSEQ multiplex PCR, while TCRdb's copy carries only in-frame clones and drops some. The sample has about 140,000 clones; less than 85% are singletons. The sample was PBMCs or T cells enriched from blood (not recorded which). These receptors came from a woman under 30 who had been exposed to COVID-19.

DNA of the CDR3: TGTGCCAGCAGCCAACAAGTGGGGGAGGGTGTCGGGGAGCTGTTTTTT. It translates to CASSQQVGEGVGELFF. The chain uses TRBV4-2 and TRBJ2-2, with 7 bases fitting TRBD2. The germline gives CDR1 LGHNA, CDR2 YNFKEQ. This CDR3 is built from 16 residues. The V segment lost 2 bases and the J segment 7 bases; nucleotides outside the gene matches: 10.

In this sample, this clone turned up a few times. The CDR3 DNA reads TGTGCCAGCAGAAGTCCTACAGGGAACACTGAAGCTTTCTTT. Translated, it gives CASRSPTGNTEAFF. The rearrangement joins TRBV6-5 to TRBJ1-1, with D possibly being TRBD1 (5 bases). Germline loops: CDR1 MNHEY, CDR2 SVGAGI. The CDR3 is 14 amino acids. The V and J ends lost 6 bases and 1 base respectively, with 12 bases between them.

The V gene is TRBV19, the J gene TRBJ1-1; possible D gene TRBD1, 5 bases. V was pared by 3 bases and J by 0 bases, with 5 bases between. The germline V gene has CDR1 LNHDA and CDR2 SQIVND (reference sequence). The CDR3 is 13 amino acids. The CDR3 here is CASSMTVNTEAFF. The DNA of the CDR3 is TGTGCCAGTAGTATGACAGTGAACACTGAAGCTTTCTTT.

This chain uses TRBV6-5 with TRBJ1-6; D is unclear. The V gene's germline CDR1 is MNHEY and CDR2 SVGAGI. Trimming stripped 6 bases from V and 7 bases from J, with 10 bases between. The CDR3 is 13 amino acids. The DNA of the CDR3 is TGTGCCAGCAGGAGGGAGGGAAATTCACCCCTCCACTTT. As protein: CASRREGNSPLHF.

Here the CDR3 DNA reads TGCGCCAGCAGCCCCGGCGGCTACGAGCAGTACTTC. Translated: CASSPGGYEQYF. The chain joins TRBV5-1 to TRBJ2-7; no clear D. The V end lost 4 bases, the J end lost 3 bases, and 8 bases lay between the germline ends. CDR1 SGHRS and CDR2 YFSETQ come from the germline V gene. The CDR3 has 12 amino acids.

This chain connects TRBV7-2 to TRBJ1-1; D is perhaps TRBD1 (6 bases). Trimming took 0 bases from V and 4 from J, leaving 12 bases between them. CDR3 length: 15 residues. Per the germline V gene, CDR1 is SGHTA and CDR2 is FQGNSA. The CDR3 DNA follows: TGTGCCAGCAGCTTAGCGGGCCTGGGGGCCACTGAAGCTTTCTTT. It is translated as CASSLAGLGATEAFF.

The chain is built from TRBV7-9 and TRBJ1-6, with a tentative D call TRBD1 (5 bases). CDR1 SEHNR and CDR2 FQNEAQ come from the germline V gene (reference sequence). The CDR3 sequence is 19 residues long. Trimming cost V 4 bases and J 6 bases, with 25 bases left between them. The CDR3 DNA sequence: TGTGCCAGCAGCTCCCCCCTGGCCCGAATCCAGGGAGGTAATTCACCCCTCCACTTT. It specifies CASSSPLARIQGGNSPLHF.

The chain links TRBV7-7 to TRBJ2-3; 9 bases are a match to TRBD2. Trimming took 0 bases from V and 4 from J; bases not matched to a gene: 2. CDR1 is SSHAT, CDR2 FNYEAQ, per germline (reference sequence). The CDR3 length is 15 residues. CDR3 sequence reads: CASSLASGSADTQYF. The DNA for the CDR3 is TGTGCCAGCAGCTTAGCTAGCGGGAGCGCAGATACGCAGTATTTT.

The rearrangement joins TRBV19 to TRBJ1-1, with a possible D match to TRBD1 (6 bases). The CDR3 extends over 15 amino acids. CDR1 is LNHDA, CDR2 SQIVND, per germline (reference sequence). Trimming left V 3 bases short and J 0 bases short, with 11 bases between. CDR3 in amino acids: CASSIISGVNTEAFF. In nucleotides, the CDR3 is TGTGCCAGTAGTATTATCTCAGGGGTGAACACTGAAGCTTTCTTT.

The rearrangement links TRBV29-1 to TRBJ2-1; 8 bases align to TRBD2. V was clipped by 4 bases and J by 0 bases; unmatched bases: 5. This CDR3 comprises 15 residues. The germline V gene encodes CDR1 SQVTM and CDR2 ANQGSEA. CDR3 region: CSVALAENSYNEQFF. The DNA for the CDR3 is TGCAGCGTTGCACTAGCGGAGAACTCCTACAATGAGCAGTTCTTC.

This chain connects TRBV2 to TRBJ1-5; TRBD1 matches at 7 bases. Trimming removed 1 base from V and 4 bases from J; junction bases left unmatched: 7. Germline loops: CDR1 SNHLY, CDR2 FYNNEI. The CDR3 loop spans 16 amino acids. The chain's CDR3 is CASSEVRSRGNQPQHF. The DNA of the CDR3 is TGTGCCAGCAGTGAAGTACGATCCAGGGGGAATCAGCCCCAGCATTTT.

The chain recombines TRBV28 with TRBJ1-5; 7 bases align to TRBD1. J gave up 3 bases and V 6 bases, and 5 bases lay outside the gene matches. The CDR3 extends over 14 amino acids. In germline, CDR1 is MDHEN, CDR2 SYDVKM. DNA for the CDR3: TGTGCCAGCAGAGGGGACAGCCTCAATCAGCCCCAGCATTTT. This encodes CASRGDSLNQPQHF.

V usage is TRBV7-6 and J usage is TRBJ2-1; 8 bases agree with TRBD1. This CDR3 contains 16 residues. Trimming took 1 base from V and 6 from J; bases not matched to a gene: 8. The germline V gene encodes CDR1 SGHVS and CDR2 FNYEAQ. CDR3 sequence (DNA): TGTGCCAGCAGCTTAGTAGCTTGGACAGGGACCAATGAGCAGTTCTTC. Amino acid sequence: CASSLVAWTGTNEQFF.

J is TRBJ2-6 and V is TRBV19; no clear D gene. V was trimmed by 8 bases and J by 0 bases, leaving 11 bases between them. The CDR3 runs to 15 residues. The germline gives CDR1 LNHDA, CDR2 SQIVND (reference sequence). The CDR3 region is CASLSLSSGANVLTF. CDR3 coding DNA: TGTGCCAGTCTGTCCCTTAGCTCTGGGGCCAACGTCCTGACTTTC.

The chain links TRBV30 to TRBJ1-2; D is undetermined. CDR1 is GTSNPN, CDR2 SVGIG, per germline (reference sequence). The CDR3 consists of 14 residues. V was shortened by 4 bases and J by 4 bases, with 16 bases between the two germline ends. The CDR3: CAWIRSRSGYGYTF. In nucleotides, the CDR3 is TGTGCCTGGATCCGATCCAGAAGTGGCTATGGCTACACCTTC.

J is TRBJ2-2 and V is TRBV12-5, with 9 bases that match TRBD2. CDR1 and CDR2 from the germline V gene are LGHNT and FRNRAP. This CDR3 is built from 18 residues. J was trimmed by 0 bases and V by 0 bases; bases with no gene match: 5. The CDR3 DNA sequence: TGTGCTAGTGGTTTGGTAGGGGGGACTAGCACGAACACCGGGGAGCTGTTTTTT. It translates to CASGLVGGTSTNTGELFF.

This chain uses TRBV9 with TRBJ1-1; TRBD1 might be the D (6 bases). V was cut by 7 bases and J by 2 bases, with 15 bases left in between. The CDR3 contains 14 residues. The germline V gene has CDR1 SGDLS and CDR2 YYNGEE. CDR3 loop: CASSRSTGNTEAFF. The DNA of the CDR3 is TGTGCCAGCTCTCGTTCGACAGGTAACACTGAAGCTTTCTTT. Based on the CDR3 plus reference TRBV9 and TRBJ1-1, the full variable domain is DSGVTQTPKHLITATGQRVTLRCSPRSGDLSVYWYQQSLDQGLQFLIQYYNGEERAKGNILERFSAQQFPDLHSELNLSSLELGDSALYFCASSRSTGNTEAFFGQGTRLTVV.

This clone has just a few counts. The chain joins TRBV9 to TRBJ2-1; D is perhaps TRBD2 (6 bases). V was shortened by 4 bases and J by 2 bases, with 13 bases between the two germline ends. Germline lookup yields CDR1 SGDLS and CDR2 YYNGEE. This CDR3 is built from 15 residues. This CDR3 reads CASSPRTGAYNEQFF. DNA for the CDR3: TGTGCCAGCAGCCCCAGGACGGGGGCCTACAATGAGCAGTTCTTC. Combining the CDR3 with reference TRBV9 and TRBJ2-1 gives the whole variable domain DSGVTQTPKHLITATGQRVTLRCSPRSGDLSVYWYQQSLDQGLQFLIQYYNGEERAKGNILERFSAQQFPDLHSELNLSSLELGDSALYFCASSPRTGAYNEQFFGPGTRLTVL.

This chain connects TRBV7-9 to TRBJ1-1; TRBD1 agrees at 8 bases. The CDR3 loop spans 14 amino acids. V lost 1 base, J lost 4 bases, and 2 bases stayed unmatched. Looked up from germline, CDR1 is SEHNR and CDR2 is FQNEAQ (reference sequence). CDR3 nucleotide sequence: TGTGCCAGCAGCTTAGTCACAGGGGGCACTGAAGCTTTCTTT. Its translation: CASSLVTGGTEAFF.

The V and J genes are TRBV19 and TRBJ2-7, with 7 bases identical to TRBD1. V trimming: 3 bases; J trimming: 2 bases; junction bases outside the gene matches: 7. Germline CDR1 and CDR2: LNHDA and SQIVND (reference sequence). The CDR3 sequence is 15 residues long. CDR3 DNA sequence: TGTGCCAGTAGTATCTACGGACAGGCCACCTACGAGCAGTACTTC. Residues: CASSIYGQATYEQYF.